What follows are 17 T cell receptor beta chains derived from one specimen sequenced in a study of metastatic and nonmetastatic thyroid tumors (dated by TCRdb to 2020 to 2021). No treatment had been received by any patient before thyroid surgery. The library relied on PCR. The listed sequencing device is Illumina HiSeq 4000. TCRdb reran the public reads through fastp at Q25 and MiXCR, keeping productive beta chains. Recorded for this sample are roughly 20,000 clones; 11% of them occurred a single time. The ten biggest clones cover less than 8% of the sample. The sample consisted of blood. Source of these receptors: a female donor with papillary thyroid cancer or a benign thyroid nodule (not recorded which). Some clones in this sample may be carry-over from other donors' samples.

The J gene is TRBJ1-6, the V gene TRBV10-2; 10 bases are shared with TRBD1. J was trimmed by 10 bases and V by 2 bases; bases with no gene match: 5. CDR1 and CDR2 (germline): WSHSY, SAAADI. The CDR3 is 15 amino acids. CDR3 protein: CASSEGTGDRSPLHF. CDR3 sequence (DNA): TGCGCCAGCAGTGAGGGGACAGGGGATAGGTCACCCCTCCACTTT.

As regards this clone: It may be a read error: a sequence one base away is much more abundant. In the same sample, other DNA sequences code for this CDR3. This sequence joins TRBV18 and TRBJ2-7, with 7 bases fitting TRBD1. In germline, CDR1 is KGHSH, CDR2 LQKENI. The length of the CDR3 is 15 residues. The DNA for the CDR3 is TGCGCCAGCTCACCAATTGCAGGGGGAGTCGACGAGCAGTACTTC. Translated: CASSPIAGGVDEQYF.

Many counts were recorded for this clone. The J gene is TRBJ2-2, the V gene TRBV5-4; D ambiguous. CDR1 and CDR2 from the germline V gene are SGHNT and YYREEE (reference sequence). Trimming removed 2 bases from V and 0 bases from J, with 8 bases in between. This CDR3 contains 15 residues. This CDR3 is CASSFQVANTGELFF. In DNA form, the CDR3 reads TGTGCCAGCAGCTTCCAGGTAGCGAACACCGGGGAGCTGTTTTTT.

This clone was recorded many times. The chain joins TRBV9 to TRBJ2-1; D is ambiguous. The CDR3 consists of 15 residues. V was cut by 0 bases and J by 1 base, with 8 bases left in between. Germline CDR1 and CDR2: SGDLS and YYNGEE. This CDR3 is CASSVDGVSYNEQFF. The CDR3 DNA reads TGTGCCAGCAGCGTAGATGGGGTGTCCTACAATGAGCAGTTCTTC. Full variable domain (outside the CDR3, taken from reference TRBV9 and TRBJ2-1): DSGVTQTPKHLITATGQRVTLRCSPRSGDLSVYWYQQSLDQGLQFLIQYYNGEERAKGNILERFSAQQFPDLHSELNLSSLELGDSALYFCASSVDGVSYNEQFFGPGTRLTVL.

This clone was found many times. J is TRBJ2-7 and V is TRBV7-9; D gene ambiguous. Germline V lookup: CDR1 SEHNR, CDR2 FQNEAQ (reference sequence). Trimming removed 5 bases at V and 1 base at J, with 15 bases between. CDR3 length: 15 amino acids. DNA of the CDR3: TGTGCCAGCAGCCCCACCTCCAAAGGGTCCTACGAGCAGTACTTC. Protein product: CASSPTSKGSYEQYF.

A remark on this clone: One base away lies a much larger clone, so this may be a sequencing read error. In the same sample, other DNA sequences code for this CDR3. The chain recombines TRBV20-1 with TRBJ2-3; D is unresolved. V lost 3 bases and J 0 bases, leaving 4 bases between the germline ends. Germline lookup yields CDR1 DFQATT and CDR2 SNEGSKA (reference sequence). The CDR3 is made up of 12 amino acids. Here the CDR3 DNA reads TGCAGTGCTAGCGGCAGCACAGATACGCAGTATTTT. As protein: CSASGSTDTQYF.

Many counts were recorded for this clone. The CDR3 DNA reads TGTGCCAGCAGCCCTGGACTAGTGGGGAATGAGCAGTTCTTC. Amino acid sequence: CASSPGLVGNEQFF. The J gene is TRBJ2-1, the V gene TRBV7-2; 7 bases map to TRBD2. V lost 5 bases to trimming and J lost 7 bases; unmatched junction nucleotides: 8. Germline loops: CDR1 SGHTA, CDR2 FQGNSA. The CDR3 totals 14 residues.

The chain is built from TRBV30 and TRBJ2-5; D unresolved. This CDR3 contains 18 residues. The V gene lost 0 bases and the J gene lost 0 bases, with 20 bases spanning the gap. In germline, CDR1 is GTSNPN, CDR2 SVGIG (reference sequence). CDR3 protein: CAWSVQKLDVFNQETQYF. The DNA for the CDR3 is TGTGCCTGGAGTGTACAGAAACTCGATGTTTTCAACCAAGAGACCCAGTACTTC.

Details on this clone: One end of the junction varies from germline; a read error may be responsible. The chain couples TRBV9 to TRBJ1-5; D is undetermined. The CDR3 length is 13 residues. Germline V gene lookup returns CDR1 SGDLS and CDR2 YYNGEE. The CDR3 coding sequence is TGTGCCAGCAGCGAGAATAGCGATCAGCCCCAGCATTTT. Amino acid sequence: CASSENSDQPQHF.

This clone was picked up many times. This sequence may be a read error, since a much larger clone differs from it by one base. The V and J genes are TRBV19 and TRBJ1-6; D is possibly TRBD1 (5 bases). Germline V gene lookup returns CDR1 LNHDA and CDR2 SQIVND (reference sequence). V dropped 4 bases and J dropped 0 bases, with 16 bases sitting between them. The CDR3 contains 18 residues. DNA of the CDR3: TGTGCCAGTAGTACCGGACACCATCTAATCTCCTATAATTCACCCCTCCACTTT. Translated: CASSTGHHLISYNSPLHF.

Ten or more counts support this clone. This chain joins TRBV4-3 and TRBJ1-2; 7 nucleotides match TRBD1. This CDR3 contains 14 residues. The ends lost 3 bases at V and 8 bases at J; junction bases unmatched: 9. CDR1 is LGHNA and CDR2 is YSLEER in the germline V gene. The CDR3 loop is CASSHGHRGGGYTF. CDR3 nucleotides: TGCGCCAGCAGCCATGGTCACAGGGGTGGGGGCTACACCTTC.

This clone occurred many times. The chain is built from TRBV5-1 and TRBJ2-4; the D gene is possibly TRBD2 (5 bases). CDR3 length: 16 residues. V lost 0 bases and J 4 bases, leaving 14 bases between the germline ends. Looked up from germline, CDR1 is SGHRS and CDR2 is YFSETQ. The CDR3: CASSLDRRSGKNIQYF. The CDR3 nucleotides are TGCGCCAGCAGCTTGGATCGGCGAAGCGGAAAAAACATTCAGTACTTC.

This clone was seen at least ten times. Given a much more abundant clone one base away, this may be a read error. The V gene is TRBV6-2 or TRBV6-3, the J gene TRBJ2-1, with TRBD2 matching over 11 bases. The CDR3 covers 15 residues. The germline V gene encodes CDR1 MNHEY and CDR2 SVGEGT. CDR3 DNA: TGTGCCAGCAGCGAAGTAGCGGGAGGGTACAATGAGCGGTTCTTC. This codes for CASSEVAGGYNERFF.

This clone was recorded many times. The gene calls are TRBV7-3 and TRBJ1-3; D gene ambiguous. Germline values: CDR1 SGHTA, CDR2 FQGTGA. The V end was cut by 5 bases, the J end by 2 bases, with 10 bases between. CDR3 size: 14 residues. The CDR3 nucleotides are TGTGCCAGCAGCCAGCCCGGGCCTGGAAACACCATATATTTT. It encodes CASSQPGPGNTIYF.

There are many counts of this clone. The rearrangement links TRBV9 to TRBJ1-2, with D possibly matching TRBD1 (5 bases). The CDR3 loop spans 13 amino acids. V dropped 0 bases and J dropped 6 bases, with 9 bases sitting between them. Germline V gene data show CDR1 as SGDLS and CDR2 as YYNGEE. The CDR3 here is CASSVAGPNGYTF. In DNA, the CDR3 is TGTGCCAGCAGCGTAGCGGGGCCCAATGGCTACACCTTC.

This clone was detected a few times. The rearrangement links TRBV6-1 to TRBJ2-7; 8 bases are a match to TRBD2. Losses at the gene ends were 3 bases for V and 6 bases for J; bases not matched to a gene: 7. CDR3 length: 14 residues. Germline V CDR1 and CDR2: MNHNS, SASEGT. CDR3 loop: CASSDTGRESEQYF. DNA of the CDR3: TGTGCCAGCAGTGATACCGGGAGGGAGTCCGAGCAGTACTTC.

This clone is medium-sized in the sample. The V and J genes are TRBV6-4 and TRBJ2-2; 12 nucleotides align to TRBD2. From germline, CDR1 is MRHNA and CDR2 SNTAGT. The CDR3 has 15 amino acids. J lost 5 bases, V lost 6 bases, and 4 bases had no gene match. This CDR3 is CASSRLAGETGELFF. The CDR3 nucleotides are TGTGCCAGCAGCCGACTAGCGGGAGAAACCGGGGAGCTGTTTTTT.